This is a list of T cell receptor beta chains from one sample in a study of monozygotic twins with inflammatory bowel disease. From its re-call of the 5' RACE reads, TCRdb lists each CDR3 protein once, without DNA. This repertoire comprises around 100,000 distinct CDR3 sequences; its ten largest clones make up under 2.5%. The sample taken for sequencing was blood. Source of these receptors: a human donor with ulcerative colitis or Crohn's disease, or a healthy co-twin of an affected twin (not recorded which). CDR3s include the opening cysteine and the closing phenylalanine or tryptophan.

CDR3aa	v_gene	j_gene
CASSRQGGGMNTEAFF	TRBV18	TRBJ1-1
CASSQGYGGARDTQYF	TRBV4-1	TRBJ2-3
CSARAGTSGRAIIYNEQFF	TRBV20-1	TRBJ2-1
CASSPGQYNEQFF	TRBV4-3	TRBJ2-1
CASSLFFQPQHF	TRBV12-3/TRBV12-4	TRBJ1-5
CASSPAADMQYF	TRBV7-2	TRBJ2-4
CASSLEQSPYNEQFF	TRBV7-2	TRBJ2-1
CASSEVAGAYNEQFF	TRBV2	TRBJ2-1
CASSFGMTNEKLFF	TRBV5-5	TRBJ1-4
CASSSLASGSWSTDTQYF	TRBV18	TRBJ2-3
CATSKVYANTGELFF	TRBV15	TRBJ2-2
CSADTGDNEQFF	TRBV29-1	TRBJ2-1
CSVGTYNEQFF	TRBV29-1	TRBJ2-1
CASSPGTRTGELFF	TRBV7-3	TRBJ2-2
CASSYSYSLRIATEAFF	TRBV6-5	TRBJ1-1
CSAPGAGNTGELFF	TRBV20-1	TRBJ2-2
CASSLGTPSGYEQYF	TRBV27	TRBJ2-7
CASSLSNYGYTF	TRBV12-3/TRBV12-4	TRBJ1-2
CASSLPGVPTEQYF	TRBV28	TRBJ2-7
CASSPGRFIDEQFF	TRBV4-3	TRBJ2-1
CSGGRISSGANVLTF	TRBV20-1	TRBJ2-6
CASSPGLVYEQYF	TRBV7-9	TRBJ2-7
CASSLMGTGNTEAFF	TRBV5-1	TRBJ1-1
CATSEAGGYNEQFF	TRBV24-1	TRBJ2-1
CASSFFGAGELFF	TRBV28	TRBJ2-2
CASSGGNSYEQYF	TRBV5-1	TRBJ2-7
CASSLGRGGSNEQFF	TRBV27	TRBJ2-1
CSAKPTGGRQPQHF	TRBV20-1	TRBJ1-5
CASSQVTGGTGELFF	TRBV4-3	TRBJ2-2
CATSPPGLTTDTQYF	TRBV6-1	TRBJ2-3
CASSQTDTQYF	TRBV6-2/TRBV6-3	TRBJ2-3
CASTPSGGGETQYF	TRBV5-1	TRBJ2-5
CAWSVLGGTGELFF	TRBV30	TRBJ2-2
CASSSRLTGEGYEQFF	TRBV28	TRBJ2-1
CASSLAGNSHEQYF	TRBV14	TRBJ2-7
CASAGVADFQETQYF	TRBV6-5	TRBJ2-5
CASSESYNEQFF	TRBV5-1	TRBJ2-1
CASSLVSDTQYF	TRBV7-2	TRBJ2-3
CASSPRAGTDRGEQYF	TRBV5-5	TRBJ2-7
CASSQDPVGGRTKNIQYF	TRBV3-1	TRBJ2-4
CARTGTKHNGQFF	TRBV5-1	TRBJ2-1
CASSFSGWEKLFF	TRBV12-3/TRBV12-4	TRBJ1-4
CSVGYPSGHTDTQYF	TRBV29-1	TRBJ2-3
CASRRDSGLYEQYF	TRBV2	TRBJ2-7
CASSLGPASSYEQYF	TRBV7-2	TRBJ2-7
CSVGSGGAYNEQFF	TRBV29-1	TRBJ2-1
CALRDVNNEQFF	TRBV10-3	TRBJ2-1
CSARTGTPTTGELFF	TRBV20-1	TRBJ2-2
CASSPFTGELFF	TRBV19	TRBJ2-2
CSAPREYNEQFF	TRBV20-1	TRBJ2-1
CASSSVNSYEQYF	TRBV5-1	TRBJ2-7
CASSPRTGSEAFF	TRBV7-6	TRBJ1-1
CATSSLTGRHNEQFF	TRBV15	TRBJ2-1
CASSPVGGGGLLSYEQYF	TRBV5-1	TRBJ2-7
CSAGTSYNSPLHF	TRBV20-1	TRBJ1-6